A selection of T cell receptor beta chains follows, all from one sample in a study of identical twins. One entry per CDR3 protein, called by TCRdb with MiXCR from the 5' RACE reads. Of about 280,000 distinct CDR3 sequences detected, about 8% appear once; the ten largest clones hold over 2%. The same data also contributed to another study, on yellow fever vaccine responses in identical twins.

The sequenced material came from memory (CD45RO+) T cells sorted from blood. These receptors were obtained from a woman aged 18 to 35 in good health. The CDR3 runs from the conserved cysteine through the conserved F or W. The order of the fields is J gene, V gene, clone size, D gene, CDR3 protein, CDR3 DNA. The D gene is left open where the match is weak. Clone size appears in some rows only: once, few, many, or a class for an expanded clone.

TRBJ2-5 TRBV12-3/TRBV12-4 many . CASSLSVETQYF TGTGCCAGCAGTCTTTCCGTGGAGACCCAGTACTTC
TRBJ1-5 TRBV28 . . CASSPSASGQPQHF TGTGCCAGCAGCCCCTCTGCGTCGGGGCAGCCCCAGCATTTT
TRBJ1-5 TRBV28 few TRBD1 CASGPSGQVNQPQHF TGTGCCAGCGGACCCTCGGGACAGGTGAATCAGCCCCAGCATTTT
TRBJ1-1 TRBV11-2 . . CASSFEVSEAFF TGTGCCAGCAGCTTCGAGGTCTCTGAAGCTTTCTTT
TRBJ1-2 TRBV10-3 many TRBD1 CAISEITGTGTYGYTF TGTGCCATCAGTGAGATAACCGGGACAGGGACCTATGGCTACACCTTC
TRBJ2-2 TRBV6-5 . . CASRRVTGELFF TGTGCCAGCAGACGAGTCACCGGGGAGCTGTTTTTT
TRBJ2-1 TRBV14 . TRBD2 CASSHRGAGVREQFF TGTGCCAGCAGCCATCGGGGAGCGGGAGTCCGAGAGCAGTTCTTC
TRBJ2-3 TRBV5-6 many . CASSTGLSTDTQYF TGTGCCAGCAGCACGGGACTGAGCACAGATACGCAGTATTTT
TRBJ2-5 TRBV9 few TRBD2 CASSVGTSGGARETQYF TGTGCCAGCAGCGTTGGGACTAGCGGGGGGGCCCGAGAGACCCAGTACTTC
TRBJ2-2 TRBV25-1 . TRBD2 CASRGLAGGLNTGELFF TGTGCCAGCAGGGGACTAGCGGGGGGCCTGAACACCGGGGAGCTGTTTTTT
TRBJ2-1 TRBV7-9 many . CASSLRPGESSYNEQFF TGTGCCAGCAGCTTGCGTCCGGGGGAGAGCTCCTACAATGAGCAGTTCTTC
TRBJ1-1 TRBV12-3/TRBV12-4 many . CASFARENTEAFF TGTGCCAGCTTTGCGAGAGAGAACACTGAAGCTTTCTTT
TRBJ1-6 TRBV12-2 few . CASRLAGWDSSSSYNSPLHF TGTGCAAGTCGCTTAGCGGGATGGGACAGTTCGAGCTCCTATAATTCACCCCTCCACTTT
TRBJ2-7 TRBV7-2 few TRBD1 CASSSTGVNYEQYF TGTGCCAGCAGCTCGACAGGGGTTAACTACGAGCAGTACTTC
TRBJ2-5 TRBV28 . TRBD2 CAVASSGSIIKTQYF TGTGCCGTAGCCTCTAGCGGGAGTATAATAAAGACCCAGTACTTC
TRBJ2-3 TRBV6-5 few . CASSYGHTDTQYF TGTGCCAGCAGTTACGGCCACACAGATACGCAGTATTTT
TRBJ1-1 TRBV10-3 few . CAISRDSEAFF TGTGCCATCAGTCGGGACTCTGAAGCTTTCTTT